This T cell receptor (beta chain) is from a study of T cell changes during pregnancy in multiple sclerosis (dated by TCRdb to between 2019 and 2020). For the wider study: In women with multiple sclerosis, the researchers looked at how the T cell repertoire shifted as pregnancy progressed.

Library generation was performed with the immunoSEQ multiplex PCR assay. TCRdb stores this immuneACCESS table with in-frame sequences only. Part of the clones is absent; in the studies checked, under half of the shortfall reflects unresolved V genes, and no reason is known for the rest. Counted in this sample were more than 65,000 clones; about 91% of them appeared once. The ten largest clones take up over 2% of the sample. As for this clone: This receptor's antigen is unknown. No per-base quality is available; no much larger clone lies one base away.

Compared with germline, V lacks 5 bases and J lacks 6 bases; bases without a gene match: 10. CDR3 length: 14 amino acids, cysteine to phenylalanine. The retained sequence is limited to the CDR3, 42 bases, with the frame set at the first base. The CDR1 and CDR2 encoded by the germline V gene are SGHVS and FQNEAQ. The sequence joins TRBV7-8 to TRBJ2-7; 7 bases in the junction line up with TRBD1. The sequenced sample was peripheral blood, obtained in the first trimester of pregnancy. The sequence was collected from a female donor with multiple sclerosis, enrolled in a pregnancy study. The DNA is as follows: TGTGCCAGCAGCGAGAGGGGGCAGTCGACCGAGCAGTACTTC. This sequence encodes CASSERGQSTEQYF.